The 13 T cell receptor beta chains presented below share a single source sample, sequenced in a study of CD8 T cells in Susac syndrome (dated by TCRdb to between 2018 and 2021). Library prep was done by the immunoSEQ multiplex PCR assay. RNA was extracted with the RNeasy kit and roughly 0.45 to 1 ug was reverse transcribed using random hexamers. TCRdb took the public reads, trimmed them with fastp at Q25, ran MiXCR for clone calling and kept in-frame beta chains. Every entry covers one CDR3 protein and lists the most common genes and DNA from its rows. In all, the sample holds more than 95,000 distinct CDR3 sequences, and 85% to 95% of those were seen once. Clones ranked in the top ten supply 0.093% of the sample. Sequenced input: CD4+ T cells from PBMCs. The receptor set was obtained from a human donor with multiple sclerosis.

This sequence joins TRBV6-1 and TRBJ1-5; possible D gene TRBD1, 6 bases. The V and J ends lost 6 bases and 1 base respectively, with 13 bases between them. This CDR3 spans 15 amino acids. CDR1 and CDR2 from the germline V gene are MNHNS and SASEGT. In DNA, the CDR3 is TGTGCCAGCAGCCCACAGGGTGCAAGCAATCAGCCCCAGCATTTT. It specifies CASSPQGASNQPQHF.

The J gene is TRBJ1-5, the V gene TRBV6-1; D gene ambiguous. Trimming took 7 bases from V and 3 from J, leaving 13 bases between them. This CDR3 contains 14 residues. Per germline, CDR1 MNHNS and CDR2 SASEGT. This CDR3 is CASNGGGVNQPQHF. Written as DNA, the CDR3 is TGTGCCAGCAATGGCGGCGGTGTCAATCAGCCCCAGCATTTT.

The rearrangement joins TRBV29-1 to TRBJ2-1; 10 positions agree with TRBD1. After removal of 5 bases from V and 8 bases from J, the junction contained 6 bases not matched to a gene. The CDR3 is made up of 13 amino acids. Looked up from germline, CDR1 is SQVTM and CDR2 is ANQGSEA. CDR3 DNA: TGCAGCGTTCTAGGGACAGGGGAACATGAGCAGTTCTTC. It yields the protein CSVLGTGEHEQFF.

The chain recombines TRBV3-1 with TRBJ2-6, with D possibly TRBD1 on 5 matching bases. V lost 8 bases, J lost 0 bases, and 14 bases lay in between. There are 16 residues in the CDR3. The germline V gene encodes CDR1 LGHDT and CDR2 YNNKEL (reference sequence). The CDR3 DNA reads as TGTGCCAGCGCAAGCCCAGGGTTCTCTGGGGCCAACGTCCTGACTTTC. Its translation: CASASPGFSGANVLTF.

The rearrangement links TRBV24-1 to TRBJ1-2, with 9 bases fitting TRBD1. Trimming took 8 bases from V and 8 from J; bases not matched to a gene: 11. In germline, CDR1 is KGHDR, CDR2 SFDVKD. CDR3 length equals 14 residues. The CDR3 sequence is CATTLWDRVEGYTF. The DNA for the CDR3 is TGTGCCACCACTCTCTGGGACAGGGTAGAAGGCTACACCTTC.

The CDR3 is CASSFYVVQETQYF. The CDR3 region has the DNA TGTGCCAGCAGTTTTTATGTAGTCCAAGAGACCCAGTACTTC. The chain links TRBV28 to TRBJ2-5; D is ambiguous. V dropped 3 bases and J dropped 1 base, with 9 bases sitting between them. The length of the CDR3 is 14 residues. Germline-derived CDR1 and CDR2 are MDHEN and SYDVKM.

V gene TRBV28 combines with J gene TRBJ1-2, with D unclear. Germline V CDR1 and CDR2: MDHEN, SYDVKM. Deletions cut 2 bases from V and 5 bases from J, with 6 bases between. The CDR3 is made up of 12 amino acids. This chain's CDR3 is CASSLQLYGYTF. The DNA for the CDR3 is TGTGCCAGCAGTTTACAGCTTTATGGCTACACCTTC.

The chain carries TRBV7-8 and TRBJ2-7; D might be TRBD2 (6 bases). The CDR3 is 14 amino acids. Trimming removed 5 bases at V and 3 bases at J, with 14 bases between. CDR1 SGHVS and CDR2 FQNEAQ come from the germline V gene. CDR3 protein: CASSPRRGDYEQYF. The CDR3 DNA is TGTGCCAGCAGCCCCCGGCGCGGGGACTACGAGCAGTACTTC.

This clonotype has a handful of counts. The rearrangement uses TRBV28 and TRBJ2-2, with no clear D. Trimming removed 4 bases from V and 4 bases from J, with 4 bases in between. CDR1 and CDR2 from the germline V gene are MDHEN and SYDVKM. This CDR3 region has 12 residues. The chain's CDR3 is CASSSSTGELFF. The CDR3 DNA is TGTGCCAGCAGTTCTAGCACCGGGGAGCTGTTTTTT.

This clonotype was counted a single time. The chain uses TRBV10-3 and TRBJ2-3; the D is unclear. Per the germline V gene, CDR1 is ENHRY and CDR2 is SYGVKD. V gave up 4 bases and J gave up 0 bases, with 11 bases separating them. This CDR3 contains 15 residues. The CDR3 spells CAISVGPVSTDTQYF. In DNA, the CDR3 is TGTGCCATCAGTGTCGGGCCCGTTAGCACAGATACGCAGTATTTT.

This clonotype was recorded only once. For the CDR3, the DNA is TGTGCCAGCAGCCTGACATTCGGCAATCAGCCCCAGCATTTT. It translates to CASSLTFGNQPQHF. The chain carries TRBV7-2 and TRBJ1-5; D unresolved. The V gene lost 5 bases and the J gene lost 2 bases, with 10 bases spanning the gap. The CDR3 totals 14 residues. Per the germline V gene, CDR1 is SGHTA and CDR2 is FQGNSA.

The chain links TRBV19 to TRBJ2-3, with 7 bases identical to TRBD2. V lost 1 base, J lost 8 bases, and 6 bases stayed unmatched. The germline V gene encodes CDR1 LNHDA and CDR2 SQIVND (reference sequence). The CDR3 loop spans 14 amino acids. The CDR3 DNA reads as TGTGCCAGTAGTATAGCGGGCGGGGGAGGTACGCAGTATTTT. Translating it yields CASSIAGGGGTQYF.

The chain carries TRBV12-3 or TRBV12-4 and TRBJ2-3; 7 nucleotides line up with TRBD1. The CDR3 covers 14 residues. Trimming cost V 6 bases and J 1 base; bases outside gene matches: 4. CDR3 in DNA: TGTGCCAGCAGGCCGGGACAGCGCACAGATACGCAGTATTTT. It yields the protein CASRPGQRTDTQYF.